This T cell receptor (beta chain) appears in the sequencing data of a study of Graves' ophthalmopathy and Graves' hyperthyroidism. The study amplified TCR beta CDR3 regions using RNA transcripts. HTBI primers served in a first-round RT-PCR, which a second-round multiplex PCR followed. TCRdb analysed the multiplex PCR reads with MiXCR anew, one entry per CDR3 protein. The repertoire holds 620,000 or so distinct CDR3 sequences, with 22% as singletons. This clonotype was recorded many times. The receptor comes from a woman younger than 35 with stable Graves' hyperthyroidism. Some clones in this sample may be carry-over from other donors' samples. Sequenced: peripheral blood.

For the CDR3, the DNA is TGTGCCAGCAGCCCAGGGGAACAAGAGACCCAGTACTTC. Its protein is CASSPGEQETQYF. V and J are TRBV7-3 and TRBJ2-5; D is perhaps TRBD1 (6 bases). With 5 bases removed from V and 2 bases from J, the gap between germline ends came to 9 bases. Germline V gene data show CDR1 as SGHTA and CDR2 as FQGTGA. CDR3 length: 13 amino acids.